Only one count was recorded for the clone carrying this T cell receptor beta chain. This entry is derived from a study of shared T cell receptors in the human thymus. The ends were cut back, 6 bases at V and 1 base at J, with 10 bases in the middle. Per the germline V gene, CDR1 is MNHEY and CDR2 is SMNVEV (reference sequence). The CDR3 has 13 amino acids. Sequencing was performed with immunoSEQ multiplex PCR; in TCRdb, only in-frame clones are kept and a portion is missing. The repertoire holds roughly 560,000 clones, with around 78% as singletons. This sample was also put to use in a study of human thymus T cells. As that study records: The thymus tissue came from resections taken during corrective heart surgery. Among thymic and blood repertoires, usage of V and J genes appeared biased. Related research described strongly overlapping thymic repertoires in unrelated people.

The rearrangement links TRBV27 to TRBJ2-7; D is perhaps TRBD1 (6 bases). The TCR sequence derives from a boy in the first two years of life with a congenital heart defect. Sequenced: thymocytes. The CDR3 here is CASRRGTSYEQYF. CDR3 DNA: TGTGCCAGCAGAAGAGGGACATCCTACGAGCAGTACTTC.